The clone carrying this T cell receptor (beta chain) was detected only once. Germline CDR1 reads SGDLS; CDR2 reads YYNGEE. Losses at the gene ends were 2 bases for V and 4 bases for J; bases not matched to a gene: 3. The CDR3 is 14 amino acids. The data were obtained in a study of blood T cell repertoires in COVID-19. Across the study: Acute-phase and convalescent COVID-19 samples originated in the United States, Italy and Spain. Nucleic acid was either cDNA or gDNA, and it came from T cells, B-cell-depleted T cells, or PBMCs.

In the original workflow: Researchers report that nucleated cell counts were estimated from reference gene primer amplification. Sequenced by immunoSEQ multiplex PCR; TCRdb stores in-frame clones only, minus some. V, J and clone size are taken as reported in that table, and D and trimming were inferred from the DNA itself. The sample lists about 440,000 clones, roughly 91% occurring once. The chain joins TRBV9 to TRBJ1-2; TRBD1 matches at 9 bases. This clonotype was obtained from a woman aged 25 to 45 with acute or convalescent COVID-19. The sequenced sample consisted of peripheral blood. The chain's CDR3 is CASSVGQGIYGYTF. In DNA, the CDR3 is TGTGCCAGCAGCGTGGGACAGGGAATCTATGGCTACACCTTC.